The present TCR beta chain was sequenced within a study of blood T cell repertoires in COVID-19. Study in general: Samples came from the United States, Italy and Spain, spanning acute and convalescent COVID-19.

The germline gives CDR1 MNHEY, CDR2 SVGAGI. V trimming: 6 bases; J trimming: 10 bases; junction bases outside the gene matches: 11. This CDR3 comprises 14 residues. The data were produced by immunoSEQ multiplex PCR, yet TCRdb's version contains in-frame clones alone and is incomplete. The data contain about 370,000 clones, roughly nine tenths of them seen just once; the ten biggest clones take up 1.5% to 2%. This chain joins TRBV6-5 and TRBJ1-3; 8 bases are shared with TRBD1. Sequenced material: PBMCs or T cells enriched from blood (not recorded which). The clonotype comes from a woman in her 30s who had recovered from COVID-19. The CDR3 nucleotides read TGTGCCAGCAGCCTGGACAGGGTAAAGGAAACCATATATTTT. This sequence encodes CASSLDRVKETIYF.